These T cell receptor beta chains were read from a single sample in a study of cytomegalovirus exposure and HLA in healthy donors. The protocol was immunoSEQ multiplex PCR, while the TCRdb copy is restricted to in-frame clones and leaves out a portion. In the table there are about 70,000 clones, 60% to 65% of which are singletons. The material sequenced was PBMCs. Receptors originate from a man aged 25 to 40 in good health and CMV-seronegative. The CDR3 runs from the conserved cysteine through the conserved F or W. Fields, in order: V gene, D gene, CDR3 length, clone size, J gene, CDR3 DNA, CDR3 protein. A D gene is named only where the DNA matches it firmly. Size tells how often a clone was seen (once, few, many) or the class of an expanded clone, and some rows leave it out.

>TRBV18|NA|14|NA|TRBJ1-6
TGTGCCAGCTCGGCGGGAGCCTCTAATTCACCCCTCCACTTT
CASSAGASNSPLHF
>TRBV6-5|NA|12|NA|TRBJ1-2
TGTGCCAGCAGTATGTTCGGCTATGGCTACACCTTC
CASSMFGYGYTF
>TRBV21-1|NA|21|NA|TRBJ2-7
TGTGCCAGCAGCAAAGAACTGGGCAGAATTAATCAGTCCCCCCGATACTACGAGCAGTACTTC
CASSKELGRINQSPRYYEQYF
>TRBV6-5|NA|15|NA|TRBJ1-6
TGTGCCAGCAGTTACCGGGCAGGGTCGGGTTCACCCCTCCACTTT
CASSYRAGSGSPLHF
>TRBV7-2|NA|14|NA|TRBJ1-2
TGTGCCAGCAGCTTACACGAGGGCAACTATGGCTACACCTTC
CASSLHEGNYGYTF
>TRBV7-9|TRBD2|16|NA|TRBJ2-1
TGTGCCAGCAGCTGGACCCTAGCGGGGGGCACCAATGAGCAGTTCTTC
CASSWTLAGGTNEQFF
>TRBV7-8|NA|14|NA|TRBJ2-3
TGTGCCAGCAGCCCCCAGGGCGTCACAGATACGCAGTATTTT
CASSPQGVTDTQYF
>TRBV10-2|TRBD2|16|NA|TRBJ2-1
TGCGCCAGCAGTGTTACTAGCGGGGGGGCCTACAATGAGCAGTTCTTC
CASSVTSGGAYNEQFF
>TRBV2|NA|15|NA|TRBJ1-5
TGTGCCAGCAGTCTCACAGAATATAGCAATCAGCCCCAGCATTTT
CASSLTEYSNQPQHF
>TRBV5-1|NA|19|NA|TRBJ2-1
TGCGCCAGCAGCTTGGAATTCGTCGGGACACTCCGCTCCTACAATGAGCAGTTCTTC
CASSLEFVGTLRSYNEQFF
>TRBV30|NA|13|once|TRBJ1-5
TGTGCCTGGAGTGTACGGGGGGATCAGCCCCAGCATTTT
CAWSVRGDQPQHF
>TRBV9|NA|13|NA|TRBJ1-1
TGTGCCAGCAGCGTGGGGCACGGCACTGAAGCTTTCTTT
CASSVGHGTEAFF
>TRBV7-9|TRBD1|16|NA|TRBJ1-2
TGTGCCAGCAGCGCGACTCCCGGGACAGATAACTATGGCTACACCTTC
CASSATPGTDNYGYTF
>TRBV5-4|TRBD1|14|NA|TRBJ1-1
TGTGCCAGCAGCCTGATAGGGGGCGGGACTGAAGCTTTCTTT
CASSLIGGGTEAFF